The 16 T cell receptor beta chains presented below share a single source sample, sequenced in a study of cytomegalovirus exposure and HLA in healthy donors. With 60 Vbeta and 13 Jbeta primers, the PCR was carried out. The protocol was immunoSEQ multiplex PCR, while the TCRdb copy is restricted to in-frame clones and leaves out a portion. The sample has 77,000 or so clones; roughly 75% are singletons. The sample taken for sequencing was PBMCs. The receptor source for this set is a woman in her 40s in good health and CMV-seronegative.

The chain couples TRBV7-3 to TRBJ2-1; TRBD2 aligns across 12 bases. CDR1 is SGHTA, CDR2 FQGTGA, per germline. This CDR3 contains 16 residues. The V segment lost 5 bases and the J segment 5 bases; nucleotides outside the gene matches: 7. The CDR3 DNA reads TGTGCCAGCAGCCCCCCGACTAGCGGGGGCCACAATGAGCAGTTCTTC. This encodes CASSPPTSGGHNEQFF.

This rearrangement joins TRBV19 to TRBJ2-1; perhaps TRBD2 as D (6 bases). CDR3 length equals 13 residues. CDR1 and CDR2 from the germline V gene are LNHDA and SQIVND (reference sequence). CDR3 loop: CATTSGSYNEQFF. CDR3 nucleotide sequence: TGTGCTACGACTAGTGGATCCTACAATGAGCAGTTCTTC.

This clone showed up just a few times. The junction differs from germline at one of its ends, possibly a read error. CDR3 region: CASSLATGQCEF. The CDR3 DNA sequence: TGTGCCAGCAGCTTGGCGACGGGACAGTGTGAGTTT. The rearrangement links TRBV5-6 to TRBJ2-3; TRBD1 agrees at 7 bases. Looked up from germline, CDR1 is SGHDT and CDR2 is YYEEEE. CDR3 length: 12 amino acids.

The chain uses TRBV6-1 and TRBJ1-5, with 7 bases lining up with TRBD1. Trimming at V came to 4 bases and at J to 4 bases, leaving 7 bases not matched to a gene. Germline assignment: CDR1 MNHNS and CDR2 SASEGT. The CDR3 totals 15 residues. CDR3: CASSVEGGLNQPQHF. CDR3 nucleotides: TGTGCCAGCAGTGTGGAAGGGGGCTTAAATCAGCCCCAGCATTTT.

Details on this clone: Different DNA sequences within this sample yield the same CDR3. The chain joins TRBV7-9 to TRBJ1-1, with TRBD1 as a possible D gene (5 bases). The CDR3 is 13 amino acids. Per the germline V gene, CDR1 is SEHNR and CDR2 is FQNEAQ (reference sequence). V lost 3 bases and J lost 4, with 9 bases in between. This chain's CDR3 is CASSFRGGTEAFF. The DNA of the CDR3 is TGTGCCAGCAGCTTCCGGGGGGGCACTGAAGCTTTCTTT. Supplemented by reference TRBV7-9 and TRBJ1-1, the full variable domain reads DTGVSQNPRHKITKRGQNVTFRCDPISEHNRLYWYRQTLGQGPEFLTYFQNEAQLEKSRLLSDRFSAERPKGSFSTLEIQRTEQGDSAMYLCASSFRGGTEAFFGQGTRLTVV.

In DNA, the CDR3 is TGTGCCAGCCAGCCCCGGGCGGGGGCTAATGAAAAACTGTTTTTT. Amino acids: CASQPRAGANEKLFF. The chain joins TRBV2 to TRBJ1-4; tentative D call: TRBD1 (5 bases). The CDR3 totals 15 residues. Germline CDR1 reads SNHLY; CDR2 reads FYNNEI. V lost 8 bases to trimming and J lost 3 bases, with 16 bases between them.

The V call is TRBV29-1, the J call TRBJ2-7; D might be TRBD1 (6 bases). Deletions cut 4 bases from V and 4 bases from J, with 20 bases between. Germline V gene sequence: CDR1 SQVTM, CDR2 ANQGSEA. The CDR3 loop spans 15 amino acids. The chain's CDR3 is CSVGQGIPLWYEQYF. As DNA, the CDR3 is TGCAGCGTTGGCCAGGGGATCCCCCTCTGGTACGAGCAGTACTTC.

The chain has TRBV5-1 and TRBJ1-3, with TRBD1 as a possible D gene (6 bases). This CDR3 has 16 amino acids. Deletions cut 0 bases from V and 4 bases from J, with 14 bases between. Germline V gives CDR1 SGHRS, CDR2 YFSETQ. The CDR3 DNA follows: TGCGCCAGCAGCTTGGCCAGCGGGGGCAGCGGAAACACCATATATTTT. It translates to CASSLASGGSGNTIYF.

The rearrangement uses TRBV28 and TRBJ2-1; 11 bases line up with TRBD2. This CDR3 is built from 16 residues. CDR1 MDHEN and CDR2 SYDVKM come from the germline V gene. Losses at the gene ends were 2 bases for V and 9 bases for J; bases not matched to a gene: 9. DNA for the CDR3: TGTGCCAGCAGTTTAGGTAGCGGGAGGGCCGGTGGTGAGCAGTTCTTC. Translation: CASSLGSGRAGGEQFF.

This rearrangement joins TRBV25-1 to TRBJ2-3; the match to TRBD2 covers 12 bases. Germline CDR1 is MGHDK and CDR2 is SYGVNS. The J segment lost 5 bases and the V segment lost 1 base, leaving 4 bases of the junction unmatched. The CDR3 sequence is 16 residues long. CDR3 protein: CASSEWLAGGRDTQYF. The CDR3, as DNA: TGTGCCAGCAGTGAATGGCTAGCGGGGGGGCGAGATACGCAGTATTTT.

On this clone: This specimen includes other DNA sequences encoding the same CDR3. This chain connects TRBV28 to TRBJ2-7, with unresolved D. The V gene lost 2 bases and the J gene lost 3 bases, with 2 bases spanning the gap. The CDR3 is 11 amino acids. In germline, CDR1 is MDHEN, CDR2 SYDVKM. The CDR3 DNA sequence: TGTGCCAGCAGTTTACGCTACGAGCAGTACTTC. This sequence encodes CASSLRYEQYF.

The CDR3 region is CASSLVGDSGYGYTF. The CDR3 bases are TGTGCCAGCAGCTTGGTCGGGGACTCAGGCTATGGCTACACCTTC. The J gene is TRBJ1-2, the V gene TRBV5-4, with TRBD1 as a possible D gene (5 bases). The V gene's germline CDR1 is SGHNT and CDR2 YYREEE (reference sequence). V lost 0 bases and J lost 4, with 13 bases in between. The CDR3 loop spans 15 amino acids.

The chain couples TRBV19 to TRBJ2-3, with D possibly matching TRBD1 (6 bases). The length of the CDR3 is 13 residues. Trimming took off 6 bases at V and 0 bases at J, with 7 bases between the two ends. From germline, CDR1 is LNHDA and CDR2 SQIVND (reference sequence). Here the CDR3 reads CASRDSSTDTQYF. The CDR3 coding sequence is TGTGCCAGTAGGGACAGTAGCACAGATACGCAGTATTTT.

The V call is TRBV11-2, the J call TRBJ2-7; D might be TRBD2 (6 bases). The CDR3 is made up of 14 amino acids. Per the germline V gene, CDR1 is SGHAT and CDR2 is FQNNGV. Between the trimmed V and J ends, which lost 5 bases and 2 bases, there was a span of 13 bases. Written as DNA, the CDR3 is TGTGCCAGCAGCCCTGGGACTTCCACCTACGAGCAGTACTTC. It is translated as CASSPGTSTYEQYF.

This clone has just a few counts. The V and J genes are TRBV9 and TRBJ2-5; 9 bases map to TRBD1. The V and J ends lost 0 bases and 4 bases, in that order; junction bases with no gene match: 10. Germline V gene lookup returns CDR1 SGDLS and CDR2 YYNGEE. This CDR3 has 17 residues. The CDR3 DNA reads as TGTGCCAGCAGCGTAGGAGGGGGACAGGGAATAGGAGAGACCCAGTACTTC. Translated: CASSVGGGQGIGETQYF. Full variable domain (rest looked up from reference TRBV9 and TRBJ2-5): DSGVTQTPKHLITATGQRVTLRCSPRSGDLSVYWYQQSLDQGLQFLIQYYNGEERAKGNILERFSAQQFPDLHSELNLSSLELGDSALYFCASSVGGGQGIGETQYFGPGTRLLVL.

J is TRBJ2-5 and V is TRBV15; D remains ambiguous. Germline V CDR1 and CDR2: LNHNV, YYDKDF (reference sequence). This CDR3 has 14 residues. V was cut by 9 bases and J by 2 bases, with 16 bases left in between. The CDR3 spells CATRQAGRQETQYF. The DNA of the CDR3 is TGTGCCACTAGGCAGGCAGGTAGACAAGAGACCCAGTACTTC. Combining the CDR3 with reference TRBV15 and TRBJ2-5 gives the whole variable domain DAMVIQNPRYQVTQFGKPVTLSCSQTLNHNVMYWYQQKSSQAPKLLFHYYDKDFNNEADTPDNFQSRRPNTSFCFLDIRSPGLGDTAMYLCATRQAGRQETQYFGPGTRLLVL.